The rows below give T cell receptor beta chains drawn from one sample of a study of blood T cells in healthy people across ages. One entry per CDR3 protein results from TCRdb running MiXCR on the 5' RACE reads. This sample has more than 650,000 distinct CDR3 sequences; 53% occur once, and the top ten carry 41%. The sequenced material came from blood. These receptors all stem from an elderly man in good health. The CDR3 runs from the conserved cysteine through the conserved F or W. The D gene is left open where the match is weak. Rows may omit the clone size; those that give it use once, few, many or a size class.

abundance	v_gene	d_gene	j_gene	CDR3aa	CDR3nt
NA	TRBV28	NA	TRBJ2-1	CASSVGLGRVTFF	TGTGCCAGCAGTGTAGGACTGGGACGGGTTACGTTCTTC
NA	TRBV5-1	NA	TRBJ2-7	CASSLGGKLTYEQYF	TGCGCCAGCAGCTTGGGAGGGAAGCTTACCTACGAGCAGTACTTC
few	TRBV4-2	TRBD1	TRBJ2-5	CASSQGLDRAQETQYF	TGTGCCAGCAGCCAAGGGCTGGACAGGGCGCAAGAGACCCAGTACTTC
few	TRBV10-3	NA	TRBJ2-1	CAISGIENEQFF	TGTGCCATCAGTGGAATAGAAAATGAGCAGTTCTTC
NA	TRBV20-1	NA	TRBJ2-2	CSAPGLTGELFF	TGCAGTGCACCAGGGTTAACCGGGGAGCTGTTTTTT
once	TRBV3-1	TRBD2	TRBJ2-5	CASSLRTSGETQYF	TGTGCCAGCAGCCTCCGGACTAGTGGAGAGACCCAGTACTTC
few	TRBV7-2	TRBD2	TRBJ2-2	CASSLLAGGPGSGELFF	TGTGCCAGCAGCTTACTGGCGGGAGGGCCGGGGAGCGGGGAGCTGTTTTTT
NA	TRBV24-1	TRBD2	TRBJ2-3	CATSDSTAGGPHRYAYF	TGTGCCACCAGTGACTCCACTGCGGGAGGGCCTCACAGATACGCGTATTTT
NA	TRBV7-3	NA	TRBJ2-1	CASSPRESPEQFF	TGTGCCAGCAGCCCCAGGGAGAGCCCTGAGCAGTTCTTC
NA	TRBV12-3/TRBV12-4	NA	TRBJ2-1	CASSLPNPSIRNEQFF	TGTGCCAGCAGTTTACCGAACCCCTCAATACGCAATGAGCAGTTCTTC
few	TRBV5-1	NA	TRBJ2-7	CASSLQGAPWAGEQYF	TGCGCCAGCAGCCTACAGGGTGCACCCTGGGCTGGCGAGCAGTACTTC
many	TRBV24-1	NA	TRBJ2-5	CATSENRLGEEAETQYF	TGTGCCACCAGTGAAAACCGCTTGGGAGAAGAGGCAGAGACCCAGTACTTC
NA	TRBV6-6	NA	TRBJ1-5	CASRSPTGLFQPQHF	TGTGCCAGCAGATCCCCGACAGGCCTATTCCAGCCCCAGCATTTT
NA	TRBV7-9	TRBD1	TRBJ1-2	CASSFFRTGRRYGYTF	TGTGCCAGCAGCTTCTTCAGGACAGGCCGTCGATATGGCTACACCTTC
NA	TRBV7-2	TRBD1	TRBJ2-5	CASTNRGTQETRYF	TGTGCCAGCACCAACAGGGGGACACAAGAGACCCGGTACTTC
NA	TRBV12-3/TRBV12-4	NA	TRBJ2-7	CASSPYREFVYEQYF	TGTGCCAGCAGCCCGTACAGGGAATTTGTCTACGAGCAGTACTTC
NA	TRBV4-1	NA	TRBJ2-7	CASSQGNALGGRAYEQYF	TGCGCCAGCAGCCAAGGTAACGCCCTGGGAGGTCGGGCCTACGAGCAGTACTTC
few	TRBV12-3/TRBV12-4	NA	TRBJ1-2	CASSLHASGSGYTF	TGTGCCAGCAGTTTGCACGCGTCAGGGAGTGGCTACACCTTC
few	TRBV6-5	NA	TRBJ2-7	CASTSPGPTYEQYF	TGTGCCAGCACCTCGCCTGGGCCGACCTACGAGCAGTACTTC
NA	TRBV20-1	NA	TRBJ2-1	CSAARGGDEQFF	TGCAGTGCTGCGAGGGGGGGCGATGAGCAGTTCTTC
NA	TRBV28	NA	TRBJ2-7	CASSLGLGGFYEQYF	TGTGCCAGCAGTTTAGGACTCGGGGGATTTTACGAGCAGTACTTC
once	TRBV7-3	TRBD2	TRBJ2-3	CASSLVGGSPTDTQYF	TGTGCCAGCAGCTTAGTCGGCGGGAGCCCCACAGATACGCAGTATTTT
NA	TRBV7-9	TRBD2	TRBJ2-7	CASSTQTSGRACEQYF	TGTGCCAGCAGCACCCAGACTAGCGGGAGGGCCTGCGAGCAGTACTTC
few	TRBV20-1	TRBD2	TRBJ2-1	CSARGVAGNNEQFF	TGCAGTGCTAGAGGGGTAGCGGGGAACAATGAGCAGTTCTTC
few	TRBV7-9	TRBD1	TRBJ2-5	CASTDRDPETQYF	TGTGCCAGCACAGACAGGGATCCAGAGACCCAGTACTTC
once	TRBV27	NA	TRBJ2-7	CASSLRGRVPYEQYF	TGTGCCAGCAGTTTAAGGGGCAGGGTGCCCTACGAGCAGTACTTC
few	TRBV7-9	TRBD2	TRBJ2-5	CASSFTGLWETQYF	TGTGCCAGCAGCTTCACGGGACTATGGGAGACCCAGTACTTC
few	TRBV20-1	NA	TRBJ2-7	CSARDLGGPSYEQYF	TGCAGTGCTAGAGATCTGGGTGGGCCCTCATACGAGCAGTACTTC
few	TRBV29-1	NA	TRBJ2-5	CSVGRAVQETQYF	TGCAGCGTTGGCAGGGCCGTACAAGAGACCCAGTACTTC
few	TRBV10-1	NA	TRBJ2-7	CASSDGRDPYEQYF	TGCGCCAGCAGTGACGGGCGGGACCCCTACGAGCAGTACTTC
NA	TRBV6-1	TRBD2	TRBJ2-7	CASSVAGVVYEQYF	TGTGCCAGCAGTGTAGCGGGAGTGGTCTACGAGCAGTACTTC